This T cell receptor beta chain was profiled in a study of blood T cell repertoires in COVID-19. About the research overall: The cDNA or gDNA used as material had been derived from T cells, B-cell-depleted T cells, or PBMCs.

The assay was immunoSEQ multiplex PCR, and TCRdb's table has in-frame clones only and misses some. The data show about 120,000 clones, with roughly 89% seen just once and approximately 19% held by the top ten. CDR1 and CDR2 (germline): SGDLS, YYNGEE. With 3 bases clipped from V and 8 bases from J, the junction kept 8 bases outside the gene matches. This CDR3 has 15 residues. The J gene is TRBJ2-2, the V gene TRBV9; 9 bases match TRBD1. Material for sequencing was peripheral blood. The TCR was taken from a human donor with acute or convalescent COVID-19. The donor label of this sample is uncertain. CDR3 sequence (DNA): TGTGCCAGCAGCGCGGGACAGGGCGTCTCGGGGGAGCTGTTTTTT. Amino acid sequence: CASSAGQGVSGELFF.